These T cell receptor beta chains were read from a single sample in a study of shared clonotypes between healthy human individuals. Using immunoSEQ multiplex PCR, the repertoire was profiled, and TCRdb retains in-frame clones only, with some absent. The sample holds hundreds of thousands of clones, 72% seen once. Sequenced material: memory CD4+ T cells sorted from blood. The receptors derive from a woman aged 25 to 39 in good health. Both conserved end residues are part of each CDR3. A D gene is named only where the DNA matches it firmly. The listing skips clone size in some rows; elsewhere it reads once, few, many or a size class.

d_call | j_call | v_call | clone_size | cdr3_nt | cdr3_aa
. | TRBJ1-5 | TRBV6-6 | . | TGTGCCAGCAGTCCCCGGCGGGAGGGCAATCAGCCCCAGCATTTT | CASSPRREGNQPQHF
. | TRBJ2-2 | TRBV28 | . | TGTGCCAGCAATCCTAGTCGGGGCACCGGGGAGCTGTTTTTT | CASNPSRGTGELFF
. | TRBJ1-2 | TRBV7-9 | few | TGTGCCAGCAGTGCACCGACGGTTTTCTATGGCTACACCTTC | CASSAPTVFYGYTF
. | TRBJ2-2 | TRBV9 | few | TGTGCCAGCAGCGTAGATTACACCGGGGAGCTGTTTTTT | CASSVDYTGELFF
. | TRBJ2-1 | TRBV7-6 | . | TGTGCCAGCAGGAGCGGACAGCTTGGGAATAATGAGCAGTTCTTC | CASRSGQLGNNEQFF
. | TRBJ2-5 | TRBV5-4 | . | TGTGCCAGCAGCTTTCGTGACGGAGGTAGGGAGACCCAGTACTTC | CASSFRDGGRETQYF
. | TRBJ2-7 | TRBV2 | . | TGTGCCAGCAGCGGACAGCTTTACTACGAGCAGTACTTC | CASSGQLYYEQYF
. | TRBJ2-1 | TRBV5-1 | few | TGCGCCAGCAGCGTTGACTCGTCTTCCTACAATGAGCAGTTCTTC | CASSVDSSSYNEQFF
. | TRBJ2-2 | TRBV11-2 | . | TGTGCCAGCAGCCCCGAAAGAGTCACCGGGGAGCTGTTTTTT | CASSPERVTGELFF
TRBD2 | TRBJ2-2 | TRBV29-1 | . | TGCAGCGTCGCGGGAGTAGCGAACACCGGGGAGCTGTTTTTT | CSVAGVANTGELFF
. | TRBJ2-1 | TRBV6-4 | . | TGTGCCAGCAGCCCTGGTAGTGCCAATGAGCAGTTCTTC | CASSPGSANEQFF
. | TRBJ2-7 | TRBV18 | . | TGTGCCAGCTCACCAGGGTTTGTCTACGAGCAGTACTTC | CASSPGFVYEQYF
TRBD2 | TRBJ2-3 | TRBV5-7 | . | TGTGCCAGCAGCTTGGTGGTATCGCGGGAGGCAGATACGCAGTATTTT | CASSLVVSREADTQYF
TRBD1 | TRBJ1-5 | TRBV19 | . | TGTGCCAGTAGGTTCGACAGGGGTAGCAATCAGCCCCAGCATTTT | CASRFDRGSNQPQHF
. | TRBJ2-7 | TRBV5-5 | . | TGTGCCAGCAGCCTACTAGCCTCAGGATTCTACGAGCAGTACTTC | CASSLLASGFYEQYF
. | TRBJ2-7 | TRBV6-8 | . | TGTGCCAGCAGACTCATGAACAGCAGACAGTACGAGCAGTACTTC | CASRLMNSRQYEQYF
. | TRBJ1-5 | TRBV30 | . | TGTGCCTGGAGTGTAGGACAGAATAATCAGCCCCAGCATTTT | CAWSVGQNNQPQHF
. | TRBJ2-1 | TRBV30 | once | TGTGCCTGGTCGGTGGAAAATGAGCAGTTCTTC | CAWSVENEQFF
TRBD1 | TRBJ1-1 | TRBV18 | . | TGTGCCAGCTCACCGGGGCAGGGAAGGGGGCTGAACACTGAAGCTTTCTTT | CASSPGQGRGLNTEAFF
. | TRBJ1-3 | TRBV11-2 | . | TGTGCCAGCAGCTGGAACAGGGTACAAGGATCTGGAAACACCATATATTTT | CASSWNRVQGSGNTIYF
. | TRBJ1-5 | TRBV7-6 | . | TGTGCCAGCAGCTTGGGACAAAGGTCGCCCCAGCATTTT | CASSLGQRSPQHF
TRBD2 | TRBJ2-5 | TRBV19 | . | TGTGCCAGTAGTATCGAGCTGCTAGCGGGAGATCTGACCCAGTACTTC | CASSIELLAGDLTQYF
. | TRBJ1-2 | TRBV28 | once | TGTGCCAGCACTCCCTCGGGGGGCGCAAACTATGGCTACACCTTC | CASTPSGGANYGYTF
. | TRBJ2-3 | TRBV29-1 | . | TGCAGCGTTGCCGGACTTAGAGATACGCAGTATTTT | CSVAGLRDTQYF
. | TRBJ1-4 | TRBV7-8 | . | TGTGCCAGCAGCAGGGGGGACGGTGCAACTAATGAAAAACTGTTTTTT | CASSRGDGATNEKLFF
TRBD1 | TRBJ2-2 | TRBV2 | . | TGTGCCAGCAGCCAGAACACAGGGGGGCACGGGGAGCTGTTTTTT | CASSQNTGGHGELFF
TRBD1 | TRBJ2-3 | TRBV9 | . | TGTGCCAGCAGCGAGAGAGGGAGGACAGGGGGCCTCACAGATACGCAGTATTTT | CASSERGRTGGLTDTQYF
. | TRBJ1-2 | TRBV19 | . | TGTGCCAGTAGTATTGGAGGGGACCTCCTTTCAGGAGGCTACACCTTC | CASSIGGDLLSGGYTF
. | TRBJ1-3 | TRBV29-1 | few | TGCAGCGCCGAGAGTACTGGAAACACCATATATTTT | CSAESTGNTIYF
. | TRBJ2-7 | TRBV7-2 | many | TGTGCCAGCAGCTTAGGGACACTCCCTTGGGGCGAGCAGTACTTC | CASSLGTLPWGEQYF
. | TRBJ1-2 | TRBV20-1 | medium-sized | TGCAGTCCTATAGTAGACTATGGCTACACCTTC | CSPIVDYGYTF
. | TRBJ1-5 | TRBV19 | . | TGTGCCAGTAAGGAACAGGGTGTTGGCAATCAGCCCCAGCATTTT | CASKEQGVGNQPQHF
. | TRBJ2-7 | TRBV6-1 | . | TGTGCCAGCAGTGCGACGGTCATCGGTGAGCAGTACTTC | CASSATVIGEQYF
. | TRBJ1-1 | TRBV28 | . | TGTGCCAGCAGTTTAATGGGGGGAAACACTGAAGCTTTCTTT | CASSLMGGNTEAFF
. | TRBJ1-1 | TRBV5-1 | few | TGCGCCAGCAGCAAGCAGGGAGGGGACACTGAAGCTTTCTTT | CASSKQGGDTEAFF
TRBD1 | TRBJ1-1 | TRBV29-1 | . | TGCAGCGTTTCACGGGACAGATGGGGCACTGAAGCTTTCTTT | CSVSRDRWGTEAFF
TRBD1 | TRBJ1-1 | TRBV18 | . | TGTGCCAGCTCAATAACAGGGGGATCCACTGAAGCTTTCTTT | CASSITGGSTEAFF
. | TRBJ1-5 | TRBV6-1 | few | TGTGCCAGCAGTGATGGGGGTGTAAGTGCCTCCCAGCATTTT | CASSDGGVSASQHF
TRBD2 | TRBJ2-1 | TRBV28 | . | TGTGCCAGCCTAACTAGCGGCCTCTACAATGAGCAGTTCTTC | CASLTSGLYNEQFF
. | TRBJ1-1 | TRBV6-1 | . | TGTGCCAGTCTTTTGCAGGAACTTCCGCCGAGGGCTTTCTTT | CASLLQELPPRAFF
. | TRBJ2-4 | TRBV7-2 | few | TGTGCCAGCAGCCCCGTTACTCTGGGGGCCAAAAACATTCAGTACTTC | CASSPVTLGAKNIQYF
. | TRBJ1-5 | TRBV6-1 | . | TGTGCCAGCGTACGTAGGGATAGCAATCAGCCCCAGCATTTT | CASVRRDSNQPQHF
. | TRBJ2-1 | TRBV4-1 | few | TGCGCCAGCAGCCAAGGCTCGGGCGGTCGAAACTACAATGAGCAGTTCTTC | CASSQGSGGRNYNEQFF
. | TRBJ2-3 | TRBV19 | . | TGTGCCAGTAGTACACCCGTGGGGTTGGGGACAGATACGCAGTATTTT | CASSTPVGLGTDTQYF
TRBD1 | TRBJ1-6 | TRBV30 | . | TGTGCCTGGAGAGTGGGACAGCGAAATTCACCCCTCCACTTT | CAWRVGQRNSPLHF
. | TRBJ2-5 | TRBV27 | . | TGTGCCAGCTCCAGGGGAGAGACCCAGTACTTC | CASSRGETQYF
. | TRBJ2-1 | TRBV5-4 | many | TGTGCCAGCTCCCCCTCAACAATCTCCTACAATGAGCAGTTCTTC | CASSPSTISYNEQFF
. | TRBJ1-1 | TRBV7-2 | . | TGTGCCAGCAGCTTAGAAGAGGGCACTGAAGCTTTCTTT | CASSLEEGTEAFF
TRBD2 | TRBJ2-1 | TRBV2 | few | TGTGCCAGCAGTTCCCTCGGAGCGGGAGATTACAATGAGCAGTTCTTC | CASSSLGAGDYNEQFF
. | TRBJ1-4 | TRBV11-2 | . | TGTGCCAGCAGCTTAACACCGGGAGAAATCAATGAAAAACTGTTTTTT | CASSLTPGEINEKLFF
. | TRBJ1-5 | TRBV5-1 | . | TGCGCCAGCAGCCCGTCGACGGGGATAGGTCAGCCCCAGCATTTT | CASSPSTGIGQPQHF